This T cell receptor (beta chain) comes out of a study of cytomegalovirus exposure and HLA in healthy donors. The CDR3 is 15 residues long. The germline V gene has CDR1 SGHVS and CDR2 FNYEAQ. V lost 4 bases and J lost 5; bases outside the gene matches: 5. The primer mix had 60 Vbeta and 13 Jbeta primers. The repertoire was sequenced with immunoSEQ multiplex PCR; TCRdb's copy has only in-frame clones and lacks some. The sample totals about 160,000 clones. What was sequenced was PBMCs. The TCR sequence derives from a woman aged 60 to 75 in good health and CMV-seronegative. V and J are TRBV7-6 and TRBJ2-5, with 12 bases matching TRBD2. The CDR3 nucleotides are TGTGCCAGCAGCTCTCTAGCGGGAGGGCTGGAGACCCAGTACTTC. Amino acids: CASSSLAGGLETQYF.